The 21 T cell receptor beta chains below all came from one sample that was sequenced in a study of memory CD8 T cells in hepatitis C reinfection. Produced via immunoSEQ multiplex PCR; TCRdb's table is partial and in-frame only. The table lists approximately 46,000 clones, 89% of them singletons. The time point was: late/post reinfection, 12 to 24 weeks after detection. No in vitro expansion preceded TCR sequencing of the sorted cells. Material for sequencing was naive CD8+ T cells sorted from blood. The receptor set was obtained from a man between 18 and 29 years old with hepatitis C virus infection.

Only one count was recorded for this clone. This sequence joins TRBV18 and TRBJ2-3; 7 bases map to TRBD2. Germline lookup yields CDR1 KGHSH and CDR2 LQKENI. The CDR3 is 15 amino acids. With 2 bases clipped from V and 2 bases from J, the junction kept 4 bases outside the gene matches. DNA of the CDR3: TGTGCCAGCTCACCAGGAGCGGGGACCACAGATACGCAGTATTTT. It encodes CASSPGAGTTDTQYF.

The rearrangement links TRBV9 to TRBJ2-2; no definite D call. The CDR3 has 12 amino acids. Germline assignment: CDR1 SGDLS and CDR2 YYNGEE. Trimming left V 2 bases short and J 4 bases short, with 3 bases between. The CDR3 DNA reads as TGTGCCAGCAGCGTTAGCACCGGGGAGCTGTTTTTT. This sequence encodes CASSVSTGELFF.

The chain joins TRBV30 to TRBJ2-2, with D possibly being TRBD2 (6 bases). Germline CDR1 and CDR2: GTSNPN and SVGIG (reference sequence). The CDR3 has 13 residues. The V and J ends lost 4 bases and 4 bases respectively, with 10 bases between them. CDR3 in DNA: TGTGCCTGGATGGGACTCCTCACCGGGGAGCTGTTTTTT. Translated: CAWMGLLTGELFF.

The chain recombines TRBV14 with TRBJ2-7; the D gene is possibly TRBD2 (5 bases). This CDR3 spans 16 amino acids. V lost 0 bases, J lost 2 bases, and 14 bases lay in between. In germline, CDR1 is SGHDN, CDR2 FVKESK. DNA for the CDR3: TGTGCCAGCAGCCAAGAGAGGACGACGGAGGCCTACGAGCAGTACGTC. Protein: CASSQERTTEAYEQYV.

J is TRBJ2-7 and V is TRBV2, with 7 bases aligning to TRBD1. Germline V gene sequence: CDR1 SNHLY, CDR2 FYNNEI. Trimming at V came to 2 bases and at J to 3 bases, leaving 7 bases not matched to a gene. The CDR3 is 15 amino acids. CDR3 in DNA: TGTGCCAGCAGTGAACCCCGGGACAGAGTCTACGAGCAGTACTTC. As protein: CASSEPRDRVYEQYF.

The rearrangement joins TRBV2 to TRBJ2-7; D is uncertain. This CDR3 is 11 amino acids long. CDR1 is SNHLY and CDR2 is FYNNEI in the germline V gene. V was pared by 5 bases and J by 3 bases, with 5 bases between. CDR3 amino acids: CASSNSYEQYF. The CDR3 DNA reads as TGTGCCAGCAGTAATAGCTACGAGCAGTACTTC.

The V gene is TRBV11-2, the J gene TRBJ1-1, with a weak D call TRBD1 (6 bases). CDR1 is SGHAT and CDR2 is FQNNGV in the germline V gene. This CDR3 has 16 residues. Trimming pared 4 bases from V and 8 bases from J, leaving 23 bases between. The CDR3 loop reads CASSSQNLPGGREAFF. The CDR3 coding sequence is TGTGCCAGCAGCTCCCAAAACCTTCCTGGGGGCAGGGAAGCTTTCTTT.

This chain joins TRBV9 and TRBJ1-2; D gene unclear. CDR3 size: 15 residues. The V gene's germline CDR1 is SGDLS and CDR2 YYNGEE. The ends were cut back, 0 bases at V and 2 bases at J, with 11 bases in the middle. The CDR3 DNA sequence: TGTGCCAGCAGCGTAGGAGGATTAGTAAACTATGGCTACACCTTC. Its translation is CASSVGGLVNYGYTF.

The rearrangement uses TRBV10-2 and TRBJ2-1, with 9 bases identical to TRBD2. The germline CDR1 and CDR2 sequences are WSHSY and SAAADI. After removal of 4 bases from V and 5 bases from J, the junction contained 6 bases not matched to a gene. The CDR3 length is 15 residues. CDR3 amino acids: CASSVTAGGNNEQFF. The CDR3 DNA reads as TGCGCCAGCAGTGTTACAGCGGGGGGAAACAATGAGCAGTTCTTC.

CDR3 bases: TGCAGCGCCACCGGGACAGGCCCCAATCCGTCCGAGCAGTACTTC. Protein sequence: CSATGTGPNPSEQYF. The chain carries TRBV29-1 and TRBJ2-7; 8 bases map to TRBD1. This CDR3 region has 15 residues. V was clipped by 7 bases and J by 6 bases; unmatched bases: 17. CDR1 is SQVTM and CDR2 is ANQGSEA in the germline V gene.

The V call is TRBV6-5, the J call TRBJ2-2; TRBD2 matches at 11 bases. The CDR3 contains 14 residues. Losses at the gene ends were 5 bases for V and 6 bases for J; bases not matched to a gene: 2. Germline values: CDR1 MNHEY, CDR2 SVGAGI. CDR3 DNA sequence: TGTGCCAGCAGTGAACTAGCGGGAGCCGGGGAGCTGTTTTTT. Translated, it gives CASSELAGAGELFF.

The V call is TRBV7-8, the J call TRBJ2-7; D gene ambiguous. Trimming took off 1 base at V and 5 bases at J, with 18 bases between the two ends. This CDR3 has 16 residues. The germline V gene has CDR1 SGHVS and CDR2 FQNEAQ. The CDR3 loop reads CASSLEEWSNPHEQYF. For the CDR3, the DNA is TGTGCCAGCAGCTTAGAGGAATGGAGCAACCCCCACGAGCAGTACTTC.

This clone was recorded once. J is TRBJ1-5 and V is TRBV5-1, with a weak D call TRBD1 (5 bases). Trimming pared 4 bases from V and 7 bases from J, leaving 18 bases between. Germline values: CDR1 SGHRS, CDR2 YFSETQ. The CDR3 covers 15 residues. The CDR3 here is CASSPGLTTGQPQHF. CDR3 coding DNA: TGCGCCAGCAGCCCGGGACTCACGACGGGACAGCCCCAGCATTTT.

The chain couples TRBV7-9 to TRBJ1-1; D is unclear. Germline CDR1 SEHNR, CDR2 FQNEAQ (reference sequence). The germline V and J ends were trimmed by 4 bases and 4 bases, with 19 bases remaining between them. The CDR3 sequence is 16 residues long. CDR3 bases: TGTGCCAGCAGCTCAGAGCCGTACGGGGAGGGCACTGAAGCTTTCTTT. This codes for CASSSEPYGEGTEAFF.

This rearrangement joins TRBV7-9 to TRBJ2-1; 11 bases agree with TRBD2. The germline V gene encodes CDR1 SEHNR and CDR2 FQNEAQ (reference sequence). The length of the CDR3 is 16 residues. V lost 4 bases, J lost 2 bases, and 4 bases stayed unmatched. As DNA, the CDR3 is TGTGCCAGCAGCTCTCCTAGCGGGAGGACCTACAATGAGCAGTTCTTC. Its translation is CASSSPSGRTYNEQFF.

The gene calls are TRBV9 and TRBJ1-3; 9 bases match TRBD1. V shed 3 bases and J 1 base; nucleotides not matched to a gene: 5. CDR1 is SGDLS, CDR2 YYNGEE, per germline. The CDR3 spans 16 residues. The CDR3 loop is CASSAGQGLSGNTIYF. The DNA for the CDR3 is TGTGCCAGCAGCGCAGGACAGGGGTTGTCTGGAAACACCATATATTTT. Based on the CDR3 plus reference TRBV9 and TRBJ1-3, the full variable domain is DSGVTQTPKHLITATGQRVTLRCSPRSGDLSVYWYQQSLDQGLQFLIQYYNGEERAKGNILERFSAQQFPDLHSELNLSSLELGDSALYFCASSAGQGLSGNTIYFGEGSWLTVV.

The chain joins TRBV7-3 to TRBJ2-7; the D gene is possibly TRBD2 (7 bases). CDR1 and CDR2 (germline): SGHTA, FQGTGA. The CDR3 totals 15 residues. V gave up 2 bases and J gave up 2 bases, with 13 bases separating them. CDR3 sequence: CASSLEGGRAYEQYF. The CDR3 DNA reads TGTGCCAGCAGCTTAGAAGGGGGGAGGGCCTACGAGCAGTACTTC.

J is TRBJ2-1 and V is TRBV7-9; possible D gene TRBD1, 5 bases. With 3 bases removed from V and 2 bases from J, the gap between germline ends came to 11 bases. Per germline, CDR1 SEHNR and CDR2 FQNEAQ (reference sequence). CDR3 size: 15 residues. The CDR3 nucleotides read TGTGCCAGCAGCTTCGGACACCCGGCCTACAATGAGCAGTTCTTC. Its translation is CASSFGHPAYNEQFF.

This chain uses TRBV15 with TRBJ1-5; possible D gene TRBD1, 5 bases. V lost 2 bases and J lost 5, with 13 bases in between. This CDR3 is built from 15 residues. The V gene's germline CDR1 is LNHNV and CDR2 YYDKDF (reference sequence). In DNA form, the CDR3 reads TGTGCCACCAGCAGATGGCTCAGGGTCGATCAGCCCCAGCATTTT. Encoded protein: CATSRWLRVDQPQHF.

This clone was recorded once. The CDR3 region has the DNA TGTGCCAGCAGCCAATCCGGGGGGAATGAAGCTTTCTTT. Its translation is CASSQSGGNEAFF. V gene TRBV7-9 combines with J gene TRBJ1-1, with a possible D match to TRBD1 (5 bases). The CDR3 has 13 amino acids. In germline, CDR1 is SEHNR, CDR2 FQNEAQ (reference sequence). V was cut by 5 bases and J by 7 bases, with 14 bases left in between.

The V call is TRBV2, the J call TRBJ2-7; 12 bases fit TRBD2. Trimming cost V 3 bases and J 2 bases; bases outside gene matches: 5. This CDR3 contains 16 residues. Germline assignment: CDR1 SNHLY and CDR2 FYNNEI. For the CDR3, the DNA is TGTGCCAGCAGTGATACTAGCGGGAGGACTACCTACGAGCAGTACTTC. Encoded protein: CASSDTSGRTTYEQYF.